This T cell receptor (beta chain) derives from a study of blood T cell repertoires in COVID-19. CDR3 length: 13 amino acids. The V segment lost 3 bases and the J segment 10 bases; nucleotides outside the gene matches: 5. Germline CDR1 is SGHRS and CDR2 is YFSETQ. Profiled with immunoSEQ multiplex PCR; TCRdb holds only in-frame clones, not every one. This table holds some 200,000 clones, about 84% found once. What was sequenced was peripheral blood. The TCR originated in a woman older than 75 with COVID-19, enrolled during active disease. The chain joins TRBV5-1 to TRBJ2-1; 9 nucleotides agree with TRBD1. The CDR3 here is CASSSTGGGEQFF. CDR3 bases: TGCGCCAGCAGCTCCACAGGGGGCGGCGAGCAGTTCTTC. The variable domain in full, completed from reference TRBV5-1 and TRBJ2-1, reads KAGVTQTPRYLIKTRGQQVTLSCSPISGHRSVSWYQQTPGQGLQFLFEYFSETQRNKGNFPGRFSGRQFSNSRSEMNVSTLELGDSALYLCASSSTGGGEQFFGPGTRLTVL.